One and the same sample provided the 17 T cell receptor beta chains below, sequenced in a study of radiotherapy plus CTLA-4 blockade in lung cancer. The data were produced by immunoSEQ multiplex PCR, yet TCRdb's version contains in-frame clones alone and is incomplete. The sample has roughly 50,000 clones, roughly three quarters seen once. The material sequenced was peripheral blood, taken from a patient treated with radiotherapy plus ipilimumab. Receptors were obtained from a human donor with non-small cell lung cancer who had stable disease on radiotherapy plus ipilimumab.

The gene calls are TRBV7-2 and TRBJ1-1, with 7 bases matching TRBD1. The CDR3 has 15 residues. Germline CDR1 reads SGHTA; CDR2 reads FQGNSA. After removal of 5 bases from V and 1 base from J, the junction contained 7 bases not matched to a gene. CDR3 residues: CASSAPGQKNTEAFF. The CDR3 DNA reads TGTGCCAGCAGCGCCCCGGGACAGAAGAACACTGAAGCTTTCTTT.

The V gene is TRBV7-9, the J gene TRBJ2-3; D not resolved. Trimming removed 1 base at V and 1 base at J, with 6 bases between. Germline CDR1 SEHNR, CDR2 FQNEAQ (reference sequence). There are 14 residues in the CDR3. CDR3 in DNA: TGTGCCAGCAGCTTAGGTCTTCGCACAGATACGCAGTATTTT. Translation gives CASSLGLRTDTQYF. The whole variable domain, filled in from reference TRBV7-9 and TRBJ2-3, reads DTGVSQNPRHKITKRGQNVTFRCDPISEHNRLYWYRQTLGQGPEFLTYFQNEAQLEKSRLLSDRFSAERPKGSFSTLEIQRTEQGDSAMYLCASSLGLRTDTQYFGPGTRLTVL.

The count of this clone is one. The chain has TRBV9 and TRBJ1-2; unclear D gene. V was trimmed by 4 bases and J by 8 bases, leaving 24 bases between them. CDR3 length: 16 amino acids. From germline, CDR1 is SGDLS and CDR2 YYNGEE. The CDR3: CASSPLAGGQFDGYTF. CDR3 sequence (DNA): TGTGCCAGCAGCCCCTTGGCAGGAGGTCAGTTTGACGGCTACACCTTC.

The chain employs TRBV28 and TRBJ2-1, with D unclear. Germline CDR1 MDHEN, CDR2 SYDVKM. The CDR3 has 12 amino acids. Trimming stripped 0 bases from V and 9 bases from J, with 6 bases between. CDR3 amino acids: CASSLWAVEQFF. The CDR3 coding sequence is TGTGCCAGCAGTTTATGGGCGGTTGAGCAGTTCTTC.

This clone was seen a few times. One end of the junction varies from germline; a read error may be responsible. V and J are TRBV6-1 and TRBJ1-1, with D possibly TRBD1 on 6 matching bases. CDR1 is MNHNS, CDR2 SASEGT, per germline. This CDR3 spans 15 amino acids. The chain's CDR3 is CASSENPPRGTEALF. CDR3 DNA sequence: TGTGCCAGCAGTGAAAACCCTCCGAGGGGGACTGAAGCTCTCTTT.

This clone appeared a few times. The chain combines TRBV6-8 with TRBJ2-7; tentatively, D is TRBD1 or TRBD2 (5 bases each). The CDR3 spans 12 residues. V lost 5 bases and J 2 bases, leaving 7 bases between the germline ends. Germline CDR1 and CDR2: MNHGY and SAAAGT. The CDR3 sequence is CASSRGAYEQYF. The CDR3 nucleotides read TGTGCCAGCAGTAGGGGAGCCTACGAGCAGTACTTC.

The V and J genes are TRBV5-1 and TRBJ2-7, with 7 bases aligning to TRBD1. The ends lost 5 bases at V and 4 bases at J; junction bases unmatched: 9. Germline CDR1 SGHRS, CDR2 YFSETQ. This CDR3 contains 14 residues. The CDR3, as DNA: TGCGCCAGCAGGAGGACAGGTCTCACGTACGAGCAGTACTTC. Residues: CASRRTGLTYEQYF.

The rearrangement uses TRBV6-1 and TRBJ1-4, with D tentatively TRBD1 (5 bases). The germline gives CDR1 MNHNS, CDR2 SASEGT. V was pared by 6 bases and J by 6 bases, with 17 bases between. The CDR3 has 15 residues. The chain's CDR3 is CASRDARGGYEKLFF. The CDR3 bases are TGTGCCAGCAGGGATGCCCGGGGCGGGTATGAAAAACTGTTTTTT.

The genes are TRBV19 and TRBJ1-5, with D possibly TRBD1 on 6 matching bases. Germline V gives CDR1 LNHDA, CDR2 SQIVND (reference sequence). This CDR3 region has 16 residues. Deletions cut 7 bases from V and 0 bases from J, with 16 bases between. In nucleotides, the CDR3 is TGTGCCAGTACCGAGGTGGGGACACATAGCAATCAGCCCCAGCATTTT. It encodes CASTEVGTHSNQPQHF.

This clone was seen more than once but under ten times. The CDR3 region is CASSPREDNEKLFF. The CDR3 DNA reads TGCGCCAGCAGCCCCAGGGAGGATAATGAAAAACTGTTTTTT. The chain combines TRBV5-1 with TRBJ1-4; tentative D call: TRBD1 (5 bases). V shed 4 bases and J shed 4 bases, with 11 bases lying between them. Germline V gene data show CDR1 as SGHRS and CDR2 as YFSETQ. The CDR3 has 14 amino acids.

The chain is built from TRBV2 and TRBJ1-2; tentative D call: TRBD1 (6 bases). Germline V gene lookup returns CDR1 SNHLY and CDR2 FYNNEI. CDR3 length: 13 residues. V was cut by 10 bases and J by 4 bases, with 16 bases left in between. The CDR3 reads CATHQTGGYGYTF. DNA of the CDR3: TGTGCCACCCATCAGACAGGCGGCTATGGCTACACCTTC. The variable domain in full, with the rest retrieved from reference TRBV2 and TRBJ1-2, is EPEVTQTPSHQVTQMGQEVILRCVPISNHLYFYWYRQILGQKVEFLVSFYNNEISEKSEIFDDQFSVERPDGSNFTLKIRSTKLEDSAMYFCATHQTGGYGYTFGSGTRLTVV.

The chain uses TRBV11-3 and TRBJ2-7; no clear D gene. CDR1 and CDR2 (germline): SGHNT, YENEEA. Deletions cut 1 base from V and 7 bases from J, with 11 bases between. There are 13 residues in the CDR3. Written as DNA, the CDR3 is TGTGCCAGCAGCTTAGGCCCCTTGGGGGAGCAGTACTTC. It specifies CASSLGPLGEQYF.

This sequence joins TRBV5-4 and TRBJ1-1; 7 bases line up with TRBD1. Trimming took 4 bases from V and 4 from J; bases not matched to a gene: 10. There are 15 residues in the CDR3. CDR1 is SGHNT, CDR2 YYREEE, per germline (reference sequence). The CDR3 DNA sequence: TGTGCCAGCAGCCAGCAGACAGGGAGATCCACTGAAGCTTTCTTT. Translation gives CASSQQTGRSTEAFF.

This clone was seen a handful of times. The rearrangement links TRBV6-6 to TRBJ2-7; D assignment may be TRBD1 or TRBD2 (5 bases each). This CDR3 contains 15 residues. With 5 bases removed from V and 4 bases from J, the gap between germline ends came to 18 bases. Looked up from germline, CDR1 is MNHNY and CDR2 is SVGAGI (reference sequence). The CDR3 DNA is TGTGCCAGCAGTGGCCTGGGGGAAGGGGTATACGAGCAGTACGTC. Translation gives CASSGLGEGVYEQYV.

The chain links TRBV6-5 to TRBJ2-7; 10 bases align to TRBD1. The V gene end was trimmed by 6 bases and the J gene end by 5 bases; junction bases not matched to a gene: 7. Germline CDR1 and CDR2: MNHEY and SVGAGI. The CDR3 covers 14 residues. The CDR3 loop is CASSPGTGVDEQYV. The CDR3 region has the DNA TGTGCCAGCAGCCCCGGGACAGGGGTCGACGAGCAGTACGTC.

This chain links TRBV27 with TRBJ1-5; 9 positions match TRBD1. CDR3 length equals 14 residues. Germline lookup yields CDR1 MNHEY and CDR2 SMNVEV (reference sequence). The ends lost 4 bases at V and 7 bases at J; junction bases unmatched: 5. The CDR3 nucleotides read TGTGCCAGCAGTTCCGGGACAGGGAGACAGCCCCAGCATTTT. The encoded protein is CASSSGTGRQPQHF.

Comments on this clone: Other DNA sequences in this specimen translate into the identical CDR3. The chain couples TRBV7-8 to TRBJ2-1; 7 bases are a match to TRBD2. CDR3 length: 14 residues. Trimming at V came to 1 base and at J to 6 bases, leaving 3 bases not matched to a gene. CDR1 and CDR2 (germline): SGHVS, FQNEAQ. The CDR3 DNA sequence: TGTGCCAGCAGCTTAGTTGGGGGGGGCAATGAGCAGTTCTTC. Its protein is CASSLVGGGNEQFF.